This entry concerns a single T cell receptor beta chain. This specimen belongs to a study of control samples from healthy donors and cancer patients. Produced via immunoSEQ multiplex PCR; TCRdb's table is partial and in-frame only. The profile shows 150,000 or so clones, roughly 90% of them singletons. Germline V gene data show CDR1 as SGHDT and CDR2 as YYEEEE. The CDR3 loop spans 17 amino acids. V gave up 0 bases and J gave up 0 bases, with 14 bases separating them. The chain links TRBV5-6 to TRBJ2-3; D is unresolved. Specimen: blood. The receptor was isolated from a woman in her 50s in good health. The CDR3 reads CASSLVVGRTSTDTQYF. In nucleotides, the CDR3 is TGTGCCAGCAGCTTGGTTGTAGGCAGAACGAGCACAGATACGCAGTATTTT.